The 6 T cell receptor beta chains presented below share a single source sample, sequenced in a study of OX40 agonist ivuxolimab in advanced cancers. Some clones are missing from TCRdb's copy, which holds only in-frame ones; the method was immunoSEQ multiplex PCR. This sample yields 30,000 to 45,000 clones, of which more than 60% are seen a single time; 11% belongs to the top ten. The material was CD4+ or CD8+ T cells sorted from blood, obtained in a trial of the OX40 agonist ivuxolimab. Receptors were obtained from an adult with an advanced solid tumor such as melanoma, head and neck, liver or kidney cancer.

This clone was recorded only once. This chain connects TRBV14 to TRBJ2-7; D is unclear. The CDR3 has 12 residues. Looked up from germline, CDR1 is SGHDN and CDR2 is FVKESK. Trimming shortened V by 5 bases and J by 7 bases, and 12 bases separated the two germline ends. CDR3 amino acids: CASSSAHLEQYF. DNA of the CDR3: TGTGCCAGCAGCTCCGCCCACTTGGAGCAGTACTTC.

The chain has TRBV7-2 and TRBJ2-5; tentatively, D is TRBD1 (5 bases). Germline-derived CDR1 and CDR2 are SGHTA and FQGNSA. The CDR3 has 14 amino acids. V gave up 2 bases and J gave up 3 bases, with 10 bases separating them. The CDR3 protein is CASSLLTREETQYF. As DNA, the CDR3 is TGTGCCAGCAGCTTATTGACCAGGGAAGAGACCCAGTACTTC.

The CDR3 nucleotides read TGTGCCAGCAGTGAACCAGGACACACGACCCAGTACTTC. This codes for CASSEPGHTTQYF. The genes are TRBV6-1 and TRBJ2-5; possibly TRBD1 for D (5 bases). The CDR3 has 13 amino acids. Germline values: CDR1 MNHNS, CDR2 SASEGT. With 2 bases removed from V and 7 bases from J, the gap between germline ends came to 11 bases.

The genes are TRBV6-5 and TRBJ2-1, with D possibly being TRBD2 (5 bases). Germline CDR1 is MNHEY and CDR2 is SVGAGI. There are 13 residues in the CDR3. Trimming took 2 bases from V and 4 from J, leaving 6 bases between them. This CDR3 is CASSYGLYNEQFF. CDR3 nucleotide sequence: TGTGCCAGCAGTTACGGACTTTACAATGAGCAGTTCTTC.

The genes are TRBV9 and TRBJ2-3, with TRBD2 as a possible D gene (7 bases). Trimming cost V 0 bases and J 1 base, with 9 bases left between them. CDR3 size: 15 residues. Per the germline V gene, CDR1 is SGDLS and CDR2 is YYNGEE. CDR3 protein: CASSVVGGGTDTQYF. The DNA for the CDR3 is TGTGCCAGCAGCGTAGTAGGGGGGGGCACAGATACGCAGTATTTT.

V usage is TRBV5-6 and J usage is TRBJ1-1; the D is unclear. The CDR3 spans 15 residues. Per germline, CDR1 SGHDT and CDR2 YYEEEE. Trimming took 4 bases from V and 4 from J, leaving 17 bases between them. The CDR3 DNA reads TGTGCCAGCAGCCCTCGGGTAGGGTGGGGCACTGAAGCTTTCTTT. Its protein is CASSPRVGWGTEAFF.